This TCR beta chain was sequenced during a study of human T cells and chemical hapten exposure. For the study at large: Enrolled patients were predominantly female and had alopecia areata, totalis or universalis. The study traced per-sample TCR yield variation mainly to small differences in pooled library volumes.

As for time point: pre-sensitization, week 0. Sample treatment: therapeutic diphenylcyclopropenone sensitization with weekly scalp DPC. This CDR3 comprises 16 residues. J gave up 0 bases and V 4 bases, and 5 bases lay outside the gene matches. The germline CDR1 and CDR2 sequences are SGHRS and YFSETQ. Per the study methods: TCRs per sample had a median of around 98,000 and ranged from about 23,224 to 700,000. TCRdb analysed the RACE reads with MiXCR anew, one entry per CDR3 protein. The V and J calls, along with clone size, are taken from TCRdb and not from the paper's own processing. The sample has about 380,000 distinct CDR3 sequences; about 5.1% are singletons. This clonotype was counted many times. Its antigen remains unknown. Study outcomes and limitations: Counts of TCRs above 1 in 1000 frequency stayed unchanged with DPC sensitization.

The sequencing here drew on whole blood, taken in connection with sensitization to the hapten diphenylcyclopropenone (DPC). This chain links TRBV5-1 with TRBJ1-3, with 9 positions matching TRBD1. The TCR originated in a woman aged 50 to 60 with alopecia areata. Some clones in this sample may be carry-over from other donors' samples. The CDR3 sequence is CASSQGQGVSGNTIYF. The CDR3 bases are TGCGCCAGCAGCCAGGGACAGGGTGTCTCTGGAAACACCATATATTTT.